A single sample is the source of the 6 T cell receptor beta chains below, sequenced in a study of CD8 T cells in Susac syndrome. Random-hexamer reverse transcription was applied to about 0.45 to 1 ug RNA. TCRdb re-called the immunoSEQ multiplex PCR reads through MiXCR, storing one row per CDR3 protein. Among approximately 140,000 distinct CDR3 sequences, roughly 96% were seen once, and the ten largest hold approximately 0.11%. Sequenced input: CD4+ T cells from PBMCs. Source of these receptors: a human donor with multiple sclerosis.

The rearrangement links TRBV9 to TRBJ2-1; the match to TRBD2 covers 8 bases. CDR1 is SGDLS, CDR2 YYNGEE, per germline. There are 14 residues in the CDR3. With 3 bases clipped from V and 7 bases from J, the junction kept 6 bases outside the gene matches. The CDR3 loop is CASSGQPGGNEQFF. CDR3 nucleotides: TGTGCCAGCAGCGGCCAACCGGGGGGGAATGAGCAGTTCTTC.

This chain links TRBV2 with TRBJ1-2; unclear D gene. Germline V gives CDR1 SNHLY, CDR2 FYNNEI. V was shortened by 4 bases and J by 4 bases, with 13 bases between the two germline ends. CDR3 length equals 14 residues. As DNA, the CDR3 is TGTGCCAGCAGTGTAGAGGGTACGGGCTATGGCTACACCTTC. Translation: CASSVEGTGYGYTF.

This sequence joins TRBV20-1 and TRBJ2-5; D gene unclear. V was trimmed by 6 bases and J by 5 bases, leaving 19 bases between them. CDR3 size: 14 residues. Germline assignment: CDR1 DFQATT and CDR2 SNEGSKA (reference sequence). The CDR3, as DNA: TGCAGTGCCCAGAACCGGGTAGTGGGGGAGACCCAGTACTTC. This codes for CSAQNRVVGETQYF.

The CDR3 is CASSFRDRGHYNEQFF. For the CDR3, the DNA is TGTGCCAGCAGCTTCCGAGACAGGGGGCACTACAATGAGCAGTTCTTC. This chain uses TRBV7-9 with TRBJ2-1; TRBD1 matches 10 bases. Germline V gives CDR1 SEHNR, CDR2 FQNEAQ (reference sequence). CDR3 length: 16 residues. The V gene end was trimmed by 3 bases and the J gene end by 3 bases; junction bases not matched to a gene: 5.

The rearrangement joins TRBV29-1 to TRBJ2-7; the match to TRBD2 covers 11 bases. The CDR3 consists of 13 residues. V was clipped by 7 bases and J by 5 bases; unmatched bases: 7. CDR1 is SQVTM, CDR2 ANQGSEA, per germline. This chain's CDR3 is CSAIAGGRDEQYF. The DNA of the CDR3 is TGCAGCGCAATAGCGGGGGGGCGGGACGAGCAGTACTTC.

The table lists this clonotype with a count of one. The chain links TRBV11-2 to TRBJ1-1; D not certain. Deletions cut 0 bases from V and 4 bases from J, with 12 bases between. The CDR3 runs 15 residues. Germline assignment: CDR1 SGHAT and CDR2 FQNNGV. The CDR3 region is CASSLDPGRRTEAFF. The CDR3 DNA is TGTGCCAGCAGCTTAGACCCGGGTCGCCGCACTGAAGCTTTCTTT.